This record covers a single TCR beta chain. No antigen is known for it. Base qualities are missing; no much larger clone stands one base away. Taken from cysteine to phenylalanine, the CDR3 has 14 residues. The retained sequence is limited to the CDR3, 42 bases, with the frame set at the first base. V is shortened by 5 bases, J by 10 bases, and the region joining them spans 18 bases. As encoded in the germline V gene (reference sequence), CDR1 is SEHNR while CDR2 is FQNEAQ. The data were taken from a study of cytomegalovirus exposure and HLA in healthy donors (dated by TCRdb to about 2017). Notes on the research overall: In an earlier analysis of approximately 500 of the donors, 276 Gb of sequence data and approximately 120 million unique TCR beta sequences from about 179 million T cells were reported. An early release that covered about 640 HLA-typed donors contained approximately 300 gigabases of sequencing data and 80 million or so unique TCR sequences. Of the 398 genotyped donors, 65% to 90% fell in the genetic ancestry cluster associated with self-reported Caucasian donors. The study aimed to test whether cataloging public T cell receptors could reveal signatures of past pathogen exposure. The T cell repertoires of roughly 660 subjects were profiled by immunosequencing and related to cytomegalovirus serostatus. A separate validation cohort of roughly 130 different subjects was used in addition to the approximately 700-subject first cohort. The study combined high-throughput TCR immunosequencing, statistical association of individual TCRs with disease status, and machine learning to predict cytomegalovirus infection status. A later analysis re-examined previously published TCR beta repertoires from more than 600 donors and added high-resolution HLA genotyping to investigate patterns of TCR occurrence. The later analysis used no new phenotypic data to find candidate immune exposures, relying instead on TCR beta sequences and their occurrence across donors. An earlier analysis of approximately 580 of the donors used high-throughput TCR beta sequencing to judge whether each TCR beta V gene segment behaved as functional or pseudogenic. Donor age, sex, ethnicity and CMV serostatus were compiled alongside the repertoire data. A later genetic analysis used genome-wide SNP genotypes for about 55% of the 666 donors, treating that subset as a discovery cohort. Every repertoire in the discovery cohort had been generated on one and the same sequencing platform. Class I and class II HLA loci were covered by the typing at four-digit resolution. Typing coverage varied by locus: 629-630 donors for A, B, C, DRB1 and DQB1; approximately 560 for DQA1; some 610 for DPA1; more than 450 for DPB1. Roughly five DR-DQ haplotypes were treated as single units for association and clustering because of strong linkage in the cohort. Among over 350 genotyped donors of the cohort, an average of approximately 250,000 unique TCR beta nucleotide sequences were sequenced per donor, about a sixth of them non-productive.

The paper's findings and limits, for the study overall: A later genetic analysis reported fewer N-insertions in productive TCRs among donors in an Asian-associated ancestry cluster than the roughly 640-donor mean. In a later analysis, 15,000 to 20,000 TCR beta sequences were associated with specific HLA alleles at a false discovery rate of 0.05. In this cohort, only TCR beta chains were sequenced, and detectable features were limited by the absence of alpha or paired-chain data. The 87-base-pair reads could not distinguish some IMGT-functional V segments, including TRBV6-2 and TRBV6-3, so those segments were excluded. A further reported finding was that TCR beta sequences accurately predicted the HLA-A and HLA-B alleles for most subjects in the first cohort. Strong co-occurrence of HLA alleles, especially DR and DQ, made assigning TCR associations to individual alleles difficult. A few of the identified cytomegalovirus-associated TCR beta chains were confirmed in vitro to be specific for cytomegalovirus antigens. Linkage disequilibrium might explain the correlated functional status among segregating V segments, but an unknown experimental factor could not be ruled out. A later analysis found that TCR association rates varied across HLA loci, with DRB1 alleles showing the most associated TCRs and HLA-C alleles the fewest. The authors suggested that the approach could potentially be generalized to other disease states and immunological phenotypes. V-gene and J-gene trimming of TCR beta chains was associated with a missense DCLRE1C variant in a later genetic analysis, and the association was replicated in an independent cohort. In both the original and validation cohorts, the classifier was reported to diagnose cytomegalovirus status with high specificity and sensitivity. The sequencing pipeline was judged likely to have produced a cluster of highly shared sequence variants as a technical artifact. In a later analysis, several top co-occurrence clusters were reported to appear linked to parvovirus B19, influenza, CMV and Epstein-Barr virus. In a later analysis, most CMV-associated TCR beta chains were found to appear HLA-restricted, with HLA associations seemingly driven largely by CMV exposure. Across donors, most TCR sequences were observed very rarely, whereas some public TCRs were present in many individuals. Because HLA typing was missing for some donors at each locus, association tests included only the typed subset. The earlier analysis of almost 600 of the donors excluded fewer than 20 rarely observed V segments, including chromosome 9 orphons, because counts were too low. CMV serostatus was the only immune exposure information available for the cohort. A later analysis found that HLA-associated TCR beta chains were more clonally expanded and had lower generation probabilities than equally common non-associated chains. In an earlier analysis of fewer than 700 of the donors, most TCR beta V segments appeared in productive rearrangements about 87% or about 30% of the time, broadly matching IMGT annotations. The study gave a list of over 150 TCR beta chains associated with cytomegalovirus. The presence/absence analyses assumed that sequencing depth was roughly uniform across donors, and that assumption may not be true.

The library was obtained by the immunoSEQ multiplex PCR assay. For the multiplex PCR, a mixture combining 60 forward primers for TCR Vbeta segments and 13 reverse primers for TCR Jbeta segments was used. The CDR3 region of rearranged TCR beta genes was amplified from genomic DNA by a multiplex PCR assay. The Illumina HiSeq System was used to sequence the amplified TCR beta libraries as 87-base-pair reads. The original methods were these. A later analysis tallied roughly 76 million unique TCR beta chains across the 550 to 850 repertoires, and 10 million to 11 million of those chains were shared by two or more donors. A nearest-neighbor algorithm error-corrected the raw reads and collapsed the reads into unique sequences, merging closely related sequences to remove PCR and sequencing errors. V, D and J gene segments were assigned by aligning CDR3 sequences to IMGT reference sequences. For a sequence to be retained, a match of at least six nucleotides was required to both a V gene segment and a J gene segment. Rearrangements were called productive when the CDR3 lacked stop codons and stayed in frame with V and J; all others were non-productive. CDR3 was defined by IMGT convention, running from the second conserved V-encoded cysteine to the conserved J-encoded phenylalanine. In an earlier analysis of approximately 500 of the donors, sequences lacking an unambiguous match to a single V gene segment were excluded. In an earlier analysis of approximately 550 of the donors, V segments were called functional above 56.7% productive rearrangements and were called segregating when the between-donor standard deviation exceeded 5%. A statistical classification framework was developed to diagnose cytomegalovirus status using the catalog of TCR beta chain sequences. A later analysis assigned V and J genes by comparing TCR nucleotide sequences with IMGT/GENE-DB human TR gene sequences. Using the TCRdist pipeline, a later analysis assigned CDR3 sequences along with most-parsimonious VDJ recombination scenarios. A later analysis defined each TCR beta chain by its CDR3 amino acid sequence plus V-gene family, and excluded reads lacking a unique V-gene family. As a way to deal with suspected cross-contamination and a sequencing artifact, a later analysis dropped more than 500 nucleotide sequences that were highly shared and had low generation probability. For each public chain, a later analysis derived a clonal expansion index from normalized ranks of inferred template counts within each repertoire. In a later analysis, generation probabilities were computed using a VDJ recombination model fitted to out-of-frame rearrangements, and the results were checked against IGoR. Hypergeometric tests were used in a later analysis to score TCR-TCR, TCR-HLA and TCR-CMV co-occurrence, with a repertoire-size bias correction applied to the TCR pairs. A later analysis estimated false discovery rates by permuting HLA or CMV assignments 20 times. In a later analysis, co-occurring TCRs were grouped using DBSCAN, and TCRdist sequence similarity was added for clustering within HLA-allele-positive subsets. Repertoires with fewer than 30,000 or more than 120,000 public chains, plus five repertoires with anomalous nucleotide sharing, were excluded from co-occurrence clustering. TCRdb provides this immuneACCESS table in a form limited to in-frame rearrangements. Some clones are lacking; in checked studies, under half of them reflect an unresolved V gene, and why the rest are absent is not known. The V and J calls and clone size are taken from that table; D and trimming were inferred from the DNA. This sample has around 170,000 clones in its table, and 84% of those were observed once. 0.38% of the sample is in the top ten clones.

The cohort consisted of approximately 690 healthy bone marrow donors. At the time of sampling, every cohort member was nominally healthy, though immune exposures that went unrecorded were likely present. The donor was CMV seronegative and belonged to the group of 320 or so seronegative cohort members. Each donor provided a peripheral blood sample, and peripheral blood mononuclear cells were used for TCR beta sequencing. Genomic DNA was extracted from the blood cell samples with the Qiagen DNeasy Blood Extraction Kit. The sequencing sample was made of PBMCs. The source is a boy between 2 and 10 years old in good health and CMV-seronegative. This chain is built from TRBV7-9 and TRBJ2-1; the D segment could be TRBD2, given 7 matching bases. CDR3 protein: CASSPQGGGSEQFF. The nucleotide sequence is given as TGTGCCAGCAGCCCTCAAGGGGGGGGCTCGGAGCAGTTCTTC.